A single sample is the source of the 2 T cell receptor beta chains below, sequenced in a study of CD8 T cells in Susac syndrome. A quantity of about 0.45 to 1 ug RNA underwent reverse transcription using random hexamers. MiXCR was run by TCRdb on the immunoSEQ multiplex PCR reads, yielding one entry per CDR3 protein. The repertoire has 160,000 or so distinct CDR3 sequences, 92% of them found once; the top ten carry around 0.08%. Sequencing used CD4+ T cells from PBMCs. These receptors all stem from a human donor in good health.

The chain employs TRBV12-3 or TRBV12-4 and TRBJ2-7; D not resolved. Trimming stripped 6 bases from V and 3 bases from J, with 12 bases between. CDR3 length: 13 amino acids. The CDR3 protein is CASRQSSNYEQYF. The CDR3 DNA follows: TGTGCCAGCAGACAGTCCTCGAACTACGAGCAGTACTTC.

The rearrangement links TRBV30 to TRBJ2-7; 12 bases map to TRBD2. CDR1 and CDR2 (germline): GTSNPN, SVGIG (reference sequence). The CDR3 covers 19 residues. Losses at the gene ends were 0 bases for V and 3 bases for J; bases not matched to a gene: 15. The CDR3 sequence: CAWSVPRTSGTTLYYEQYF. The CDR3 region has the DNA TGTGCCTGGAGTGTACCTCGGACTAGCGGGACTACCCTTTACTACGAGCAGTACTTC.